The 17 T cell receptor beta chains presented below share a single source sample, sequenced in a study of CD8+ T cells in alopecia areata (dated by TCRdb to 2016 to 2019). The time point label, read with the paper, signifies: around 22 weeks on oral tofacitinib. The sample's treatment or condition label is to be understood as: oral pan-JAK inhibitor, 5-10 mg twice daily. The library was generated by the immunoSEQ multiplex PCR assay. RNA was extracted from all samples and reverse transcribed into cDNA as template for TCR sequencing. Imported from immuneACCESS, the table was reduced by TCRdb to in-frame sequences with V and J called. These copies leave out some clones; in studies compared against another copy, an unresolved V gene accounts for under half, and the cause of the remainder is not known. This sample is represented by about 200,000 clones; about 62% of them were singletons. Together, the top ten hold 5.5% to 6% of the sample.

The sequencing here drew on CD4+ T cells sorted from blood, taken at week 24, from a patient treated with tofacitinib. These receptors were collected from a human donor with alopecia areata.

The CDR3 reads CGKKAAGRYEQYF. CDR3 bases: TGCGGAAAGAAGGCAGCGGGAAGATACGAGCAGTACTTC. V and J are TRBV23-1 and TRBJ2-7; the match to TRBD2 covers 7 bases. TRBV23-1 is an ORF; its function is uncertain. The CDR3 contains 13 residues.

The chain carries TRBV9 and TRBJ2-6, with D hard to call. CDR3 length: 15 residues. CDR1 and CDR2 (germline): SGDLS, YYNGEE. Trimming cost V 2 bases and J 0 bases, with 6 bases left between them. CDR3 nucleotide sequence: TGTGCCAGCAGCGTTCCCCGCTCTGGGGCCAACGTCCTGACTTTC. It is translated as CASSVPRSGANVLTF.

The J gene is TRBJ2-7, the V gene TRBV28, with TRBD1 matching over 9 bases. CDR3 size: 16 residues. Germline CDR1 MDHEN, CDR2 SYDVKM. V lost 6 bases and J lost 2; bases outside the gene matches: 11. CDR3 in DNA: TGTGCCAGCAGAGATATACCGGGACAGGGCCCCTACGAGCAGTACTTC. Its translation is CASRDIPGQGPYEQYF. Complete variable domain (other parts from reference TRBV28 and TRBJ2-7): DVKVTQSSRYLVKRTGEKVFLECVQDMDHENMFWYRQDPGLGLRLIYFSYDVKMKEKGDIPEGYSVSREKKERFSLILESASTNQTSMYLCASRDIPGQGPYEQYFGPGTRLTVT.

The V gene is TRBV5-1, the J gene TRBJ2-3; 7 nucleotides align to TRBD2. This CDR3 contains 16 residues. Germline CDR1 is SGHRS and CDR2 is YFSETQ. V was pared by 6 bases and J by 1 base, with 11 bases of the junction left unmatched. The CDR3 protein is CASNPAGGSRTDTQYF. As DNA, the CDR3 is TGCGCCAGCAACCCGGCGGGCGGGAGCCGCACAGATACGCAGTATTTT.

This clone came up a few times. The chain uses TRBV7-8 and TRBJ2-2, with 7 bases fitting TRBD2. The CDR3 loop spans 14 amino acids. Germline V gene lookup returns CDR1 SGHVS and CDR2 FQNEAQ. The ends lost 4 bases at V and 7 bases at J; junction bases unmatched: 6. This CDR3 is CASSWRELGGELFF. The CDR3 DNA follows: TGTGCCAGCAGCTGGCGGGAGTTAGGCGGGGAGCTGTTTTTT.

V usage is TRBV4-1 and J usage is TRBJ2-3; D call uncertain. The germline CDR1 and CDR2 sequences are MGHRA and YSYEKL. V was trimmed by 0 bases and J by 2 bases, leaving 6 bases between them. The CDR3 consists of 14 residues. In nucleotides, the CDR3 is TGCGCCAGCAGCCAAGAGGTCATCACAGATACGCAGTATTTT. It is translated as CASSQEVITDTQYF.

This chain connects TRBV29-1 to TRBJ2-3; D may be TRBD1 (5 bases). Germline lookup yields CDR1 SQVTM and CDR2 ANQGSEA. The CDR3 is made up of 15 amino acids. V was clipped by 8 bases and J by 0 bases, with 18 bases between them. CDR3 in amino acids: CSSTREPQSTDTQYF. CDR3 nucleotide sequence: TGCAGCTCGACCAGGGAACCGCAAAGCACAGATACGCAGTATTTT.

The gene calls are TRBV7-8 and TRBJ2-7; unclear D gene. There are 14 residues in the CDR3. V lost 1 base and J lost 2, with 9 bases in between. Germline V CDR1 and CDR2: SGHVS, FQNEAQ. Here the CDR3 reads CASSLVGDAYEQYF. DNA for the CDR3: TGTGCCAGCAGCTTAGTCGGTGACGCCTACGAGCAGTACTTC. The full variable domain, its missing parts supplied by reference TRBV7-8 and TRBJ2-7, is GAGVSQSPRYKVAKRGQDVALRCDPISGHVSLFWYQQALGQGPEFLTYFQNEAQLDKSGLPSDRFFAERPEGSVSTLKIQRTQQEDSAVYLCASSLVGDAYEQYFGPGTRLTVT.

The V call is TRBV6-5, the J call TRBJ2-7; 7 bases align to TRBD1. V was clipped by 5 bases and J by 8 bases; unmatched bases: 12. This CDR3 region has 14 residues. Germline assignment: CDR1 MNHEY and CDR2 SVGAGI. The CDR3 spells CASSQDGTGVQQYF. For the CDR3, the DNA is TGTGCCAGCAGTCAAGATGGTACAGGGGTGCAGCAGTACTTC.

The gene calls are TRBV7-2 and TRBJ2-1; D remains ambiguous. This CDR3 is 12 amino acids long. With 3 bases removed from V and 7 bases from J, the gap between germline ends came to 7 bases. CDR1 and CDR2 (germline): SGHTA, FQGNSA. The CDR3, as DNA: TGTGCCAGCAGCTTTAATACGAATGAGCAGTTCTTC. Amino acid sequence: CASSFNTNEQFF.

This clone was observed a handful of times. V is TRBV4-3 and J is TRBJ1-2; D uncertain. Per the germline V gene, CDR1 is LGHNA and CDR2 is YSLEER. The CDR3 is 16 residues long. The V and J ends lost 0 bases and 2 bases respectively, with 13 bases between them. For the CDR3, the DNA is TGCGCCAGCAGCCAAGATACGGCCGGACTGAACTATGGCTACACCTTC. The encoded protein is CASSQDTAGLNYGYTF.

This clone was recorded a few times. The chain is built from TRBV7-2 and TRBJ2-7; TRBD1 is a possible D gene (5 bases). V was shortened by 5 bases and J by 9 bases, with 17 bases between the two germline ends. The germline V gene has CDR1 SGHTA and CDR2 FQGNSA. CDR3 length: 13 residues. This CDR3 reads CASSPSPGLRQYF. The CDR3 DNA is TGTGCCAGCAGCCCGAGTCCAGGGTTACGGCAGTACTTC.

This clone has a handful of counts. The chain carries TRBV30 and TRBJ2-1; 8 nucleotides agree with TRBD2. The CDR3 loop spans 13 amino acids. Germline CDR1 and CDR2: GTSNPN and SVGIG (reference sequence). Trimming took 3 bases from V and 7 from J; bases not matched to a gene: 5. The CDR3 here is CAWRRGVRNEQFF. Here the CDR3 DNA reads TGTGCCTGGAGGCGGGGGGTTCGGAATGAGCAGTTCTTC. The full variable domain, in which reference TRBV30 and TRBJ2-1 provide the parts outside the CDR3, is SQTIHQWPATLVQPVGSPLSLECTVEGTSNPNLYWYRQAAGRGLQLLFYSVGIGQISSEVPQNLSASRPQDRQFILSSKKLLLSDSGFYLCAWRRGVRNEQFFGPGTRLTVL.

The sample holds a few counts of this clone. CDR3 DNA sequence: TGTGCCAGTATTATGACAGGGAGAGGGACTGAAGCTTTCTTT. Translated, it gives CASIMTGRGTEAFF. V and J are TRBV19 and TRBJ1-1; 7 nucleotides agree with TRBD1. The V and J ends lost 7 bases and 5 bases, in that order; junction bases with no gene match: 10. Germline values: CDR1 LNHDA, CDR2 SQIVND (reference sequence). The CDR3 runs to 14 residues.

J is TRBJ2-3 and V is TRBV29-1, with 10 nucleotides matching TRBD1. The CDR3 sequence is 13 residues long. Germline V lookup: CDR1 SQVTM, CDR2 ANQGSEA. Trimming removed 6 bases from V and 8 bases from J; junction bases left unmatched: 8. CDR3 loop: CSVRQGAERTQYF. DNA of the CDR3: TGCAGCGTCCGACAGGGGGCTGAGCGTACGCAGTATTTT.

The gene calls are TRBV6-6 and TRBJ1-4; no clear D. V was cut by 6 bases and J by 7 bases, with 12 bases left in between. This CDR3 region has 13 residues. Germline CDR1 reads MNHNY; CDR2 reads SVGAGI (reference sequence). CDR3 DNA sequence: TGTGCCAGCAGCCCGCGGGAGAGTGAAAAACTGTTTTTT. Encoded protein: CASSPRESEKLFF.

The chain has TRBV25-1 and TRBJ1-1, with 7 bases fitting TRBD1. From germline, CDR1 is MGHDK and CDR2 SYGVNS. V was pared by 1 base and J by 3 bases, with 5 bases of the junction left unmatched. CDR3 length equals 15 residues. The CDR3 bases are TGTGCCAGCAGTGAATCCGGAGGGGGCGACACTGAAGCTTTCTTT. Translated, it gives CASSESGGGDTEAFF. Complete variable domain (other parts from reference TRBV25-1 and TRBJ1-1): EADIYQTPRYLVIGTGKKITLECSQTMGHDKMYWYQQDPGMELHLIHYSYGVNSTEKGDLSSESTVSRIRTEHFPLTLESARPSHTSQYLCASSESGGGDTEAFFGQGTRLTVV.